The entry below describes one TCR beta chain. What it recognizes is unknown. This table comes from immunoSEQ multiplex PCR, and its TCRdb copy is limited to in-frame clones, with some not included. The sample shows just over 350,000 clones, about 90% of them seen only once. This sample is drawn from a study of Ad26.COV2.S vaccination and SARS-CoV-2 variants. Whole-study results and caveats: Those who received vaccine or placebo ended up with similar non-spike TCR breadth.

The CDR3 spans 16 residues. Per the germline V gene, CDR1 is DFQATT and CDR2 is SNEGSKA (reference sequence). Trimming shortened V by 6 bases and J by 5 bases, and 23 bases separated the two germline ends. The chain recombines TRBV20-1 with TRBJ1-5; D may be TRBD1 (5 bases). Sequencing used peripheral blood, obtained after recovery from COVID-19. The receptor's source is a human donor who had recovered from COVID-19. The CDR3 region is CSASYTQGGPDQPQHF. The CDR3, as DNA: TGCAGTGCCAGTTATACTCAGGGAGGACCTGATCAGCCCCAGCATTTT.